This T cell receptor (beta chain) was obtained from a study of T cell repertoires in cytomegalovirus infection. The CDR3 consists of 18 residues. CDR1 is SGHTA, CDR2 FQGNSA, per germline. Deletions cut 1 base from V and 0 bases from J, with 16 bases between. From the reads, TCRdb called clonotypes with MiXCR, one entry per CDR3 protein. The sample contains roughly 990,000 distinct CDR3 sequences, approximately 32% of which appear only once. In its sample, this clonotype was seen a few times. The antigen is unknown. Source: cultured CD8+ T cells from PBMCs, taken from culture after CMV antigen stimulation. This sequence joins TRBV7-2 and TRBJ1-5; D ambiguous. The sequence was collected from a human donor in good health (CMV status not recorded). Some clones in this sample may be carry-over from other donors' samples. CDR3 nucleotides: TGTGCCAGCAGCTTAGTTGTCCGCCGGGTCGATAGCAATCAGCCCCAGCATTTT. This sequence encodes CASSLVVRRVDSNQPQHF.